This T cell receptor beta chain was identified during a study of cytomegalovirus exposure and HLA in healthy donors. Study-wide results and limits: When a later analysis compared HLA-associated TCR beta chains with equally common others, the HLA-associated chains turned out to be more clonally expanded and to have lower generation probabilities.

As for this clone: The antigen is not known.

It was with 60 Vbeta and 13 Jbeta primers that the PCR ran. The protocol was immunoSEQ multiplex PCR, while the TCRdb copy is restricted to in-frame clones and leaves out a portion. The sample carries about 170,000 clones, roughly 80% recorded once. Donors counted as nominally healthy when sampled, yet unrecorded immune exposures were likely. What was sequenced was PBMCs. The origin of this receptor is a woman aged 50 to 65 in good health and CMV-seropositive.

In nucleotides, the CDR3 is TGCAGCGTTGAAGTTGGCGCAGGGAACACTGAAGCTTTCTTT. This translates into CSVEVGAGNTEAFF. The rearrangement joins TRBV29-1 to TRBJ1-1; no firm D call. Per the germline V gene, CDR1 is SQVTM and CDR2 is ANQGSEA. This CDR3 has 14 residues. Trimming left V 1 base short and J 1 base short, with 10 bases between.